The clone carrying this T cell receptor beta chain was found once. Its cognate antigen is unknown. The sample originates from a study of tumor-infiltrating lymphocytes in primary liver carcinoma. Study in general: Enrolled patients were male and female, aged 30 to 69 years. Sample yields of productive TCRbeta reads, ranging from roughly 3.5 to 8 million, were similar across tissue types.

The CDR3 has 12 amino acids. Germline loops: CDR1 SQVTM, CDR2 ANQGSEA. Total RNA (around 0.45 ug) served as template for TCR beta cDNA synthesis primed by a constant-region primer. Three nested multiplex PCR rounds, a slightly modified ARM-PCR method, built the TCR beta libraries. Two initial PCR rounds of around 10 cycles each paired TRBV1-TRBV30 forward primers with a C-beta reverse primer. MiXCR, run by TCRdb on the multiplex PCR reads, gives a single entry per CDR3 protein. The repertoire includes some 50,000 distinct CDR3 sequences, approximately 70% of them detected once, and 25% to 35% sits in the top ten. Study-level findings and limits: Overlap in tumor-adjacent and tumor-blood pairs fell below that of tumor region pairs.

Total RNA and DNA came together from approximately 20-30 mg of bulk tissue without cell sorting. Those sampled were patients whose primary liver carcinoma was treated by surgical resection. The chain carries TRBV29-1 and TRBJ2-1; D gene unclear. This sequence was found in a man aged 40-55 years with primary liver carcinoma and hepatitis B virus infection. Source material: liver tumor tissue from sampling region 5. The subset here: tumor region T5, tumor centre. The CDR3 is CSIVDEISEQFF. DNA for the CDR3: TGCAGTATTGTTGATGAGATAAGTGAGCAGTTCTTC.